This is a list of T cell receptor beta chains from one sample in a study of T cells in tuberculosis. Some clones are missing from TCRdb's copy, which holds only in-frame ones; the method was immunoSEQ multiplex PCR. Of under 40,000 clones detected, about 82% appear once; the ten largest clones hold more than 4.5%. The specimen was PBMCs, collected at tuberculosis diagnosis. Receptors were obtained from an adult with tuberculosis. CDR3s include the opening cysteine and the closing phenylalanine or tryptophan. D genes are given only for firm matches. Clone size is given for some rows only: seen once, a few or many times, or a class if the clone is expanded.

cdr3_aa: CASSPVGASGETQYF; d_call: NA; v_call: TRBV14; clone_size: NA
cdr3_aa: CASSLAGGENIQYF; d_call: TRBD2; v_call: TRBV4-1; clone_size: NA
cdr3_aa: CASSTMYEQYF; d_call: NA; v_call: TRBV28; clone_size: few
cdr3_aa: CASSPYLPTIDTQYF; d_call: NA; v_call: TRBV7-8; clone_size: NA
cdr3_aa: CASSLIRENTEAFF; d_call: NA; v_call: TRBV5-6; clone_size: NA
cdr3_aa: CASSLGLLNYGYTF; d_call: NA; v_call: TRBV5-1; clone_size: NA
cdr3_aa: CASSLGLGNEQYF; d_call: NA; v_call: TRBV7-8; clone_size: few
cdr3_aa: CASSQDHGAGEQYF; d_call: NA; v_call: TRBV4-1; clone_size: NA
cdr3_aa: CAWRLSGGRQETQYF; d_call: TRBD2; v_call: TRBV30; clone_size: NA
cdr3_aa: CASSSGGQEGINQPQHF; d_call: NA; v_call: TRBV28; clone_size: once
cdr3_aa: CASSLSQNEQYF; d_call: NA; v_call: TRBV5-1; clone_size: NA
cdr3_aa: CASNPRGGYQPQHF; d_call: NA; v_call: TRBV28; clone_size: NA
cdr3_aa: CASTPGGAGANIQYF; d_call: TRBD2; v_call: TRBV28; clone_size: NA
cdr3_aa: CASSPLGAKGEKLFF; d_call: NA; v_call: TRBV5-1; clone_size: few
cdr3_aa: CASSRDRERSYNEQFF; d_call: TRBD1; v_call: TRBV5-5; clone_size: NA
cdr3_aa: CASSYRDRSTDTQYF; d_call: TRBD1; v_call: TRBV6-5; clone_size: NA
cdr3_aa: CASSLVGVPLTGELFF; d_call: NA; v_call: TRBV7-2; clone_size: NA
cdr3_aa: CASRGGGESSYEQYF; d_call: NA; v_call: TRBV6-6; clone_size: NA
cdr3_aa: CASSYGTNEQYF; d_call: NA; v_call: TRBV6-5; clone_size: once
cdr3_aa: CASSIDQDRGLEQPQHF; d_call: TRBD1; v_call: TRBV19; clone_size: NA
cdr3_aa: CASRPREDGAQYF; d_call: NA; v_call: TRBV4-1; clone_size: NA
cdr3_aa: CASSTRQATDTQYF; d_call: NA; v_call: TRBV9; clone_size: NA